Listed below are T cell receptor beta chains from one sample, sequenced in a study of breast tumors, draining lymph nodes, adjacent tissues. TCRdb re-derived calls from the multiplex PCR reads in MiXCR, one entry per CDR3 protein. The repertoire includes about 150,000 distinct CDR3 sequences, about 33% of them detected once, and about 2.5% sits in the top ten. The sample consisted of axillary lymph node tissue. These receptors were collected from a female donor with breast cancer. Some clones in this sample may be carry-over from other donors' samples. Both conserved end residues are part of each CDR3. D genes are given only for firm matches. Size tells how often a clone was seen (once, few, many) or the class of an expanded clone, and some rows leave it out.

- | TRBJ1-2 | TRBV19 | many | TGTGCCAGTGGTGAAATTACTAACTATGGCTACACCTTC | CASGEITNYGYTF
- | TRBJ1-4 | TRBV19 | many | TGTGCCAGCTCAGGGTCGGTATCCCTGAGAAAACTGTTTTTT | CASSGSVSLRKLFF
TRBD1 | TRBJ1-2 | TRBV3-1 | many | TGTGCCAGCAGCCAGTGGACAGGGGCCCGAGCTTCTAACTATGGCTACACCTTC | CASSQWTGARASNYGYTF
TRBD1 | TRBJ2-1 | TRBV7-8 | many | TGTGCCAGCAGCTTATACAGCCCGACAGGGAGCTCCTACAATGAGCAGTTCTTC | CASSLYSPTGSSYNEQFF
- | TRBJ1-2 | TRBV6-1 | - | TGTGCCAGCTCACACTTACAGGGAGTTGGCTACACCTTC | CASSHLQGVGYTF
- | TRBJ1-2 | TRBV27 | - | TGTGCCAGCAGTTTATACCAGGGCGACTATGGCTACACCTTC | CASSLYQGDYGYTF
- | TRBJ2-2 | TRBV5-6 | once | TGTGCCAGCAGCTTCCCGCAGGGAGCCGCCGGGGAGCTGTTTTTT | CASSFPQGAAGELFF
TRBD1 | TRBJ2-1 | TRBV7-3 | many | TGTGCCAGCAGCCCAGGGACAGCCGTCGAGAATTACAATGAGCAGTTCTTC | CASSPGTAVENYNEQFF
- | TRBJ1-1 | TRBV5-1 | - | TGCGCCAGCAGCTTGGCTGGGCAGGGGAAAACTGAAGCTTTCTTT | CASSLAGQGKTEAFF
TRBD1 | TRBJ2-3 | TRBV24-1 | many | TGTGCCACCAGTGACCCGGGACAGGGCCCTGCAGATACGCAGTATTTT | CATSDPGQGPADTQYF
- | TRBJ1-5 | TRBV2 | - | TGTGCCAGCACGAAAGGCCAAAATAGCAATCAGCCCCAGCATTTT | CASTKGQNSNQPQHF
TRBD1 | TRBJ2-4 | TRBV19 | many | TGTGCCAGTAGTATACAGGGGGCGAACGGTGGTCAGTACTTC | CASSIQGANGGQYF
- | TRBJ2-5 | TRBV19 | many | TGTGCCAGTTCGGAGGGGTCCCAAGAGACCCAGTACTTC | CASSEGSQETQYF
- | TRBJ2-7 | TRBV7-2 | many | TGTGCCACCCCACGAGGCCCGGGGCCAAGGGTCGAGCAGTACTTC | CATPRGPGPRVEQYF